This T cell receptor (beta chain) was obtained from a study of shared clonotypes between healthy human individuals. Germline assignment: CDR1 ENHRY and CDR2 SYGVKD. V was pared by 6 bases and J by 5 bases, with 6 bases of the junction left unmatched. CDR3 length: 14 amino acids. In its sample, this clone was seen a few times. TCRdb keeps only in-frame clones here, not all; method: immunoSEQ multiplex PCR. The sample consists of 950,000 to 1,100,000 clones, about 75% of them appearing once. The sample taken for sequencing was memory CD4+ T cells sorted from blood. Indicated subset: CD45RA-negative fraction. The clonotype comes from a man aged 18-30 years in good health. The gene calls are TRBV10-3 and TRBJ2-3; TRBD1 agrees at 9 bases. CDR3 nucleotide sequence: TGTGCCATCAGGCCGGACAGGGGATTAGATACGCAGTATTTT. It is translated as CAIRPDRGLDTQYF.